Following are 23 T cell receptor beta chains from one sample sequenced in a study of T cell responses to AZD1222 COVID-19 vaccine. Produced via immunoSEQ multiplex PCR; TCRdb's table is partial and in-frame only. Here the sample spans 200,000 to 300,000 clones, more than 80% being singletons. The material sequenced was peripheral blood, taken on day 0 of AZD1222 vaccination. These receptors were taken from an adult in good health.

The chain carries TRBV7-2 and TRBJ1-3; D remains unclear. Trimming stripped 5 bases from V and 0 bases from J, with 5 bases between. Germline V gives CDR1 SGHTA, CDR2 FQGNSA. The length of the CDR3 is 13 residues. The CDR3 spells CASSQNSGNTIYF. The CDR3 DNA sequence: TGTGCCAGCAGCCAAAACTCTGGAAACACCATATATTTT.

This clone was counted a few times. The genes are TRBV27 and TRBJ2-2; TRBD1 matches 7 bases. CDR3 length equals 14 residues. V shed 4 bases, J shed 6 bases, and the junction held 5 bases outside the gene matches. Germline CDR1 reads MNHEY; CDR2 reads SMNVEV (reference sequence). The CDR3 loop is CASSSIQGAGELFF. CDR3 DNA sequence: TGTGCCAGCAGTTCGATCCAGGGGGCCGGGGAGCTGTTTTTT.

V and J are TRBV4-3 and TRBJ2-7; D perhaps matches TRBD2 (6 bases). This CDR3 region has 16 residues. Germline V lookup: CDR1 LGHNA, CDR2 YSLEER. V lost 0 bases, J lost 0 bases, and 12 bases lay in between. The CDR3 region is CASSQEPGLSSYEQYF. The CDR3 bases are TGCGCCAGCAGCCAAGAACCGGGACTTAGCTCCTACGAGCAGTACTTC.

The chain combines TRBV5-4 with TRBJ1-2; tentative D call: TRBD1 (6 bases). The CDR3 runs to 14 residues. Trimming removed 6 bases at V and 6 bases at J, with 18 bases between. Germline CDR1 reads SGHNT; CDR2 reads YYREEE (reference sequence). CDR3 sequence (DNA): TGTGCCAGCACCCAACAGGGACCCGGGGATGGCTACACCTTC. It codes for CASTQQGPGDGYTF.

The rearrangement uses TRBV3-1 (or the pseudogene TRBV3-2) and TRBJ1-1; perhaps TRBD1 as D (6 bases). Germline CDR1 reads LGHDT; CDR2 reads YNNKEL (reference sequence). The CDR3 is 14 amino acids. Trimming took 6 bases from V and 2 from J, leaving 13 bases between them. The CDR3, as DNA: TGTGCCAGCAGTCCTACAGGGCGTAACACTGAAGCTTTCTTT. It codes for CASSPTGRNTEAFF.

The chain couples TRBV28 to TRBJ2-7; D is perhaps TRBD1 (7 bases). The V and J ends lost 6 bases and 4 bases respectively, with 28 bases between them. The CDR3 is made up of 18 amino acids. Germline assignment: CDR1 MDHEN and CDR2 SYDVKM. This chain's CDR3 is CASSISLPLQEGQYEQYF. The CDR3 nucleotides are TGTGCCAGCAGCATAAGTTTACCTCTGCAGGAGGGACAGTACGAGCAGTACTTC. The full variable domain, in which reference TRBV28 and TRBJ2-7 provide the parts outside the CDR3, is DVKVTQSSRYLVKRTGEKVFLECVQDMDHENMFWYRQDPGLGLRLIYFSYDVKMKEKGDIPEGYSVSREKKERFSLILESASTNQTSMYLCASSISLPLQEGQYEQYFGPGTRLTVT.

This clone was observed once. V is TRBV28 and J is TRBJ1-2; tentative D call: TRBD1 (5 bases). Germline-derived CDR1 and CDR2 are MDHEN and SYDVKM. V lost 1 base and J 7 bases, leaving 13 bases between the germline ends. This CDR3 has 14 residues. CDR3 in DNA: TGTGCCAGCAGTTTATTAGGGGCGCAAAGTGGCTACACCTTC. It codes for CASSLLGAQSGYTF.

The V call is TRBV12-3 or TRBV12-4, the J call TRBJ1-2; D unresolved. The CDR3 consists of 13 residues. Trimming took 4 bases from V and 1 from J, leaving 7 bases between them. CDR3 bases: TGTGCCAGCAGTTACAAGATTAACTATGGCTACACCTTC. This gives the protein CASSYKINYGYTF.

This chain connects TRBV18 to TRBJ1-4; TRBD1 aligns across 7 bases. V shed 3 bases, J shed 4 bases, and the junction held 5 bases outside the gene matches. The CDR3 has 15 residues. Germline-derived CDR1 and CDR2 are KGHSH and LQKENI. The CDR3 protein is CASSPRTGNNEKLFF. In DNA, the CDR3 is TGTGCCAGCTCACCGAGGACAGGAAATAATGAAAAACTGTTTTTT. Full variable domain (missing parts from reference TRBV18 and TRBJ1-4): NAGVMQNPRHLVRRRGQEARLRCSPMKGHSHVYWYRQLPEEGLKFMVYLQKENIIDESGMPKERFSAEFPKEGPSILRIQQVVRGDSAAYFCASSPRTGNNEKLFFGSGTQLSVL.

This chain links TRBV9 with TRBJ1-6; D is unresolved. CDR3 length equals 15 residues. Trimming took off 4 bases at V and 6 bases at J, with 14 bases between the two ends. Germline CDR1 and CDR2: SGDLS and YYNGEE. Written as DNA, the CDR3 is TGTGCCAGCAGCCCAGCCAGAGGGCCTAATTCACCCCTCCACTTT. Amino acids: CASSPARGPNSPLHF.

The chain employs TRBV5-6 and TRBJ2-2; D gene ambiguous. The CDR3 totals 13 residues. Per the germline V gene, CDR1 is SGHDT and CDR2 is YYEEEE. Between the trimmed V and J ends, which lost 1 base and 5 bases, there was a span of 6 bases. The CDR3: CASSLFVTGELFF. CDR3 DNA: TGTGCCAGCAGCTTGTTCGTTACCGGGGAGCTGTTTTTT.

The chain employs TRBV10-3 and TRBJ2-1; TRBD1 aligns across 9 bases. V shed 3 bases and J 4 bases; nucleotides not matched to a gene: 7. The CDR3 extends over 16 amino acids. Germline V gene lookup returns CDR1 ENHRY and CDR2 SYGVKD. The CDR3 region is CAISDWDRARYNEQFF. CDR3 DNA: TGTGCCATCAGTGATTGGGACAGGGCGAGGTACAATGAGCAGTTCTTC.

V usage is TRBV6-5 and J usage is TRBJ1-5, with D perhaps matching TRBD1 (5 bases). The CDR3 extends over 13 amino acids. Deletions cut 7 bases from V and 4 bases from J, with 11 bases between. The V gene's germline CDR1 is MNHEY and CDR2 SVGAGI. CDR3 in DNA: TGTGCCAGCACCCCAGGGTATAATCAGCCCCAGCATTTT. Its protein is CASTPGYNQPQHF.

The chain uses TRBV2 and TRBJ2-7; unclear D gene. This CDR3 has 11 residues. The germline V gene encodes CDR1 SNHLY and CDR2 FYNNEI. V dropped 5 bases and J dropped 4 bases, with 6 bases sitting between them. The CDR3 nucleotides are TGTGCCAGCAGTCCCCTTTACGAGCAGTACTTC. This encodes CASSPLYEQYF.

CDR3 amino acids: CASRDRGASEQYF. The CDR3 DNA reads TGTGCCAGCCGGGACAGGGGGGCATCGGAGCAGTACTTC. V and J are TRBV19 and TRBJ2-7, with 11 bases that match TRBD1. The length of the CDR3 is 13 residues. V lost 9 bases and J lost 7; bases outside the gene matches: 8. The germline V gene encodes CDR1 LNHDA and CDR2 SQIVND (reference sequence).

The chain employs TRBV5-4 and TRBJ2-3; D is perhaps TRBD1 or TRBD2 (5 bases each). Germline CDR1 and CDR2: SGHNT and YYREEE (reference sequence). CDR3 length: 16 amino acids. V lost 2 bases, J lost 5 bases, and 18 bases lay in between. The CDR3 region has the DNA TGTGCCAGCAGCTTTGGGGCCGGGACCTCGGGAGATACGCAGTATTTT. This sequence encodes CASSFGAGTSGDTQYF.

The chain has TRBV7-9 and TRBJ1-1; D gene unclear. Trimming took 2 bases from V and 6 from J, leaving 4 bases between them. The CDR3 contains 11 residues. CDR1 is SEHNR and CDR2 is FQNEAQ in the germline V gene (reference sequence). This chain's CDR3 is CASSLRPEAFF. CDR3 in DNA: TGTGCCAGCAGCTTACGTCCTGAAGCTTTCTTT.

The chain couples TRBV5-1 to TRBJ2-3, with D uncertain. This CDR3 has 14 amino acids. In germline, CDR1 is SGHRS, CDR2 YFSETQ. V lost 1 base and J lost 6, with 12 bases in between. CDR3 sequence (DNA): TGCGCCAGCAGCTTGAGGCGGTCCCGTGATACGCAGTATTTT. This translates into CASSLRRSRDTQYF.

The chain recombines TRBV28 with TRBJ1-5; 7 positions agree with TRBD1. Per the germline V gene, CDR1 is MDHEN and CDR2 is SYDVKM. CDR3 length: 16 residues. Trimming at V came to 4 bases and at J to 8 bases, leaving 14 bases not matched to a gene. The CDR3: CASSSPSSTGIEPQHF. The CDR3 DNA is TGTGCCAGCAGTTCCCCCTCCTCGACAGGGATCGAGCCCCAGCATTTT.

The chain employs TRBV4-1 and TRBJ2-7; 7 nucleotides line up with TRBD1. Looked up from germline, CDR1 is MGHRA and CDR2 is YSYEKL. V gave up 5 bases and J gave up 1 base; unmatched junction bases: 5. CDR3 size: 14 residues. The CDR3 is CASSAPGQSYEQYF. CDR3 nucleotide sequence: TGCGCCAGCAGCGCGCCGGGACAGTCCTACGAGCAGTACTTC.

The rearrangement joins TRBV5-6 to TRBJ2-1; 8 bases line up with TRBD1. This CDR3 region has 15 residues. The germline V gene encodes CDR1 SGHDT and CDR2 YYEEEE. The trim removed 4 bases at V and 6 bases at J, leaving 9 bases unmatched. CDR3 coding DNA: TGTGCCAGCAGCATCGTAAACAGGGGGACCAATGAGCAGTTCTTC. The encoded protein is CASSIVNRGTNEQFF.

The rearrangement uses TRBV19 and TRBJ1-1, with 10 bases fitting TRBD1. Unmatched junction bases numbered 5, after V lost 6 bases and J lost 1 base. CDR1 is LNHDA, CDR2 SQIVND, per germline (reference sequence). This CDR3 region has 15 residues. The CDR3 here is CASSPRDRGNTEAFF. The DNA for the CDR3 is TGTGCCAGTAGCCCCCGGGACAGGGGGAACACTGAAGCTTTCTTT.

The chain employs TRBV5-1 and TRBJ2-7; D is undetermined. The CDR3 covers 14 residues. The V gene's germline CDR1 is SGHRS and CDR2 YFSETQ. Trimming pared 6 bases from V and 4 bases from J, leaving 17 bases between. This CDR3 reads CASKGAIGSYEQYF. The CDR3 DNA follows: TGCGCCAGCAAAGGAGCTATTGGATCTTACGAGCAGTACTTC.